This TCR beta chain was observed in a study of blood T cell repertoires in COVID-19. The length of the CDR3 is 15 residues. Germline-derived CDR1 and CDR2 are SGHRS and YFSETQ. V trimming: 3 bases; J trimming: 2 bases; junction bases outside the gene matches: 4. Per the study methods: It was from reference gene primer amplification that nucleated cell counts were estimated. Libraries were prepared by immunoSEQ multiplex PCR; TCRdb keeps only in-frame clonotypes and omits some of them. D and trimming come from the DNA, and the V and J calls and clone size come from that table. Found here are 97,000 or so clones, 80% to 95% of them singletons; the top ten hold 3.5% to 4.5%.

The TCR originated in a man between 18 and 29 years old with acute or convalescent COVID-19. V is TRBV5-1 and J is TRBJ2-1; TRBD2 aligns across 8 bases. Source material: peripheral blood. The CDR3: CASSSIGGAYNEQFF. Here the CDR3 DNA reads TGCGCCAGCAGCTCCATCGGGGGGGCCTACAATGAGCAGTTCTTC.